Sequencing of this T cell receptor beta chain was carried out in a study of T cell responses to AZD1222 COVID-19 vaccine. Trimming left V 5 bases short and J 1 base short, with 17 bases between. The germline gives CDR1 KGHSH, CDR2 LQKENI. This CDR3 spans 16 amino acids. Profiling relied on immunoSEQ multiplex PCR, and the TCRdb table lists in-frame clones only, not all of them. The data show some 50,000 clones, with about 90% seen just once and around 17% held by the top ten. Regarding the study as a whole: Donors, mostly white British, included more females; clonal diversity was possibly underestimated. Only 6 or 7 individuals given AZD1222 were seropositive at baseline. Following two doses of AZD1222, Spike-specific TCR breadth and depth rose. Vaccine-related CD4 TCRs covered spike, predominating at 160-218 and 743-854.

As to this clone: Its antigen is not known.

This clonotype was sampled from an adult in good health. The V call is TRBV18, the J call TRBJ2-5; TRBD1 might be the D (6 bases). Sequenced material: peripheral blood, taken on day 0 of AZD1222 vaccination. In DNA form, the CDR3 reads TGTGCCAGCTCAGCCACCCTCCAGGGGATCCAAGAGACCCAGTACTTC. The encoded protein is CASSATLQGIQETQYF.